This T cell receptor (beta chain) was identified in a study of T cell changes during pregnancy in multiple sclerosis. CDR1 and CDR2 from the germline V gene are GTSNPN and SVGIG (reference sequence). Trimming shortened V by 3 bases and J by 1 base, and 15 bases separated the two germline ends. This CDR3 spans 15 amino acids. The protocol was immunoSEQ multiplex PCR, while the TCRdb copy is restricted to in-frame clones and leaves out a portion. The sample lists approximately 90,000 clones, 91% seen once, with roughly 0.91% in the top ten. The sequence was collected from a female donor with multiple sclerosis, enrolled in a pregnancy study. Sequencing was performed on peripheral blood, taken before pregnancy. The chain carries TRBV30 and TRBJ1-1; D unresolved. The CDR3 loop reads CAWSPMYPRNTEAFF. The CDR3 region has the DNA TGTGCCTGGAGCCCCATGTACCCGAGGAACACTGAAGCTTTCTTT.